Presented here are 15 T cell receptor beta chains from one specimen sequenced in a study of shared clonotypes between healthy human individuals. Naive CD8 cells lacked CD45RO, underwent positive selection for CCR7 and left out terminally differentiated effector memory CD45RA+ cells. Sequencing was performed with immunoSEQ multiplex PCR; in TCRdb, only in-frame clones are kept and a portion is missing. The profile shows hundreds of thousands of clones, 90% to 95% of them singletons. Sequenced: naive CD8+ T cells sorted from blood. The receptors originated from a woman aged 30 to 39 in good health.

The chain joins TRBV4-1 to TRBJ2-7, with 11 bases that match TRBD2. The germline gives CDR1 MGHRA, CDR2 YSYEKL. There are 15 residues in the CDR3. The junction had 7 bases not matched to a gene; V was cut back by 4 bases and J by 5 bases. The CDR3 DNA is TGCGCCAGCAGCCCAACTAGCGGGAGTTTTCACGAGCAGTACTTC. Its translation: CASSPTSGSFHEQYF.

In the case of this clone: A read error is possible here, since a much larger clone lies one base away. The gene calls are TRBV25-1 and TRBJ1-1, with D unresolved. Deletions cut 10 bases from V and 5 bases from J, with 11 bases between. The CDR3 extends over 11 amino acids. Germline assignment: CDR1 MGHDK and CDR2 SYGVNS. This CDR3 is CATSLGTEAFF. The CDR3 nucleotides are TGTGCCACCAGCTTGGGGACTGAAGCTTTCTTT.

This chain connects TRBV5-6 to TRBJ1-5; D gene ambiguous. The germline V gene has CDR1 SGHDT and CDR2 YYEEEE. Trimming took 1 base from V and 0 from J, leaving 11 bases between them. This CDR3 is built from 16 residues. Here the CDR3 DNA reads TGTGCCAGCAGCTTGTTTGCGGATTCTAGCAATCAGCCCCAGCATTTT. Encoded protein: CASSLFADSSNQPQHF.

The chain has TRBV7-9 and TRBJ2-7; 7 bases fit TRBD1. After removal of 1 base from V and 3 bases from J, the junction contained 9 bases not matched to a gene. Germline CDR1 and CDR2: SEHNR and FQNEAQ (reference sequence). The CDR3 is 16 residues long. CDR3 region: CASSLVPRQGFYEQYF. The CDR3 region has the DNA TGTGCCAGCAGCTTAGTACCGAGACAGGGATTCTACGAGCAGTACTTC.

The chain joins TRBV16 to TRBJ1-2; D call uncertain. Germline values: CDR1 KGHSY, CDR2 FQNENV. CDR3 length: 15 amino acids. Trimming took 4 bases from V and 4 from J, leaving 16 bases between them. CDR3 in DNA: TGTGCCAGCAGCCTCCTGGTAGGGAAAGGCTATGGCTACACCTTC. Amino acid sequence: CASSLLVGKGYGYTF.

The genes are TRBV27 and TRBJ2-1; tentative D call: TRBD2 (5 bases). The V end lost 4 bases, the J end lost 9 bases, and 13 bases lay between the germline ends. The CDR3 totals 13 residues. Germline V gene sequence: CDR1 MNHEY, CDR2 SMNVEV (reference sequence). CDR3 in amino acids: CASSWTRLGEQFF. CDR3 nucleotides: TGTGCCAGCAGTTGGACTCGCTTAGGTGAGCAGTTCTTC.

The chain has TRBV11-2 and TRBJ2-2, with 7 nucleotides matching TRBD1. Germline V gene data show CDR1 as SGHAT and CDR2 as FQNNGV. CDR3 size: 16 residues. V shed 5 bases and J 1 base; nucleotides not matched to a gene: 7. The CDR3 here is CASSRTGTENTGELFF. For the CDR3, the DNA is TGTGCCAGCAGCCGAACCGGGACAGAGAACACCGGGGAGCTGTTTTTT.

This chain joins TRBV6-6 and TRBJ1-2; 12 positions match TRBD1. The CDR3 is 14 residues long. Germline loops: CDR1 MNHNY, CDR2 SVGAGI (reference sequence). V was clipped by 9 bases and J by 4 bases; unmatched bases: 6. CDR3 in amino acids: CASAGTGGLYGYTF. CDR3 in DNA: TGTGCCAGTGCCGGGACAGGGGGCCTCTATGGCTACACCTTC.

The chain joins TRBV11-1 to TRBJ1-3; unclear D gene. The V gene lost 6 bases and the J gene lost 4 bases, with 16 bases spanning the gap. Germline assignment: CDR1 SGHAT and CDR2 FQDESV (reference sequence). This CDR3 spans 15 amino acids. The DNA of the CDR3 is TGTGCCAGCAGTGAAAGTCTCTTAGCCGGAAACACCATATATTTT. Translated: CASSESLLAGNTIYF.

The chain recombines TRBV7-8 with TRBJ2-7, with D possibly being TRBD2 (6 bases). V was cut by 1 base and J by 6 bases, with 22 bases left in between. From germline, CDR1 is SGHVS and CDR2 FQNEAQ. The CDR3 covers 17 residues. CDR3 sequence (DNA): TGTGCCAGCAGCTTAGTCGTTCGTGGCGGAGGGATCAGCGAGCAGTACTTC. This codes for CASSLVVRGGGISEQYF. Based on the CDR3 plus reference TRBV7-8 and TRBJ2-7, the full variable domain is GAGVSQSPRYKVAKRGQDVALRCDPISGHVSLFWYQQALGQGPEFLTYFQNEAQLDKSGLPSDRFFAERPEGSVSTLKIQRTQQEDSAVYLCASSLVVRGGGISEQYFGPGTRLTVT.

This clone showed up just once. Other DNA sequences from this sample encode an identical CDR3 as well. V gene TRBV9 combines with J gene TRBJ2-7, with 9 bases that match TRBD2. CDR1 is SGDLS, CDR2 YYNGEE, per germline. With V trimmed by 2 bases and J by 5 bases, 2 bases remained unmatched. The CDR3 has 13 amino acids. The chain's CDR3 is CASSVGGGDEQYF. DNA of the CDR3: TGTGCCAGCAGCGTCGGCGGGGGGGACGAGCAGTACTTC.

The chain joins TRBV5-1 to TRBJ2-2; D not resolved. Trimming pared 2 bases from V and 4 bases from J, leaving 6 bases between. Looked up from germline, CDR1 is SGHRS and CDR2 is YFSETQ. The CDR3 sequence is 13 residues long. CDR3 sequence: CASSFTGTGELFF. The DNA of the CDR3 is TGCGCCAGCAGCTTTACGGGCACCGGGGAGCTGTTTTTT.

CDR3 amino acids: CASSQDMVQETQYF. For the CDR3, the DNA is TGCGCCAGCAGCCAAGATATGGTCCAAGAGACCCAGTACTTC. The chain recombines TRBV4-1 with TRBJ2-5, with unresolved D. There are 14 residues in the CDR3. V was pared by 0 bases and J by 1 base, with 6 bases between. Germline CDR1 and CDR2: MGHRA and YSYEKL.

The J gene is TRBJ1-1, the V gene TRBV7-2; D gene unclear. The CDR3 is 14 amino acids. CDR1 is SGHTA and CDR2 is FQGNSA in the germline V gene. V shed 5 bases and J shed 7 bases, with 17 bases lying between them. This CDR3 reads CASSLEPPLNEAFF. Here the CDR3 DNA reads TGTGCCAGCAGCCTCGAACCCCCCCTCAATGAAGCTTTCTTT.

CDR3 nucleotides: TGTGCCAGCAGTGAAGGACTAGCGGGCTACAATGAGCAGTTCTTC. It yields the protein CASSEGLAGYNEQFF. This chain joins TRBV2 and TRBJ2-1; TRBD2 agrees at 10 bases. This CDR3 is built from 15 residues. Germline V CDR1 and CDR2: SNHLY, FYNNEI. Trimming cost V 1 base and J 3 bases; bases outside gene matches: 0.